The subject of this entry is one T cell receptor beta chain. Antigen: not known. The repertoire was sequenced with immunoSEQ multiplex PCR; TCRdb's copy has only in-frame clones and lacks some. The sample has roughly 1,600,000 clones, 98% to 99% seen once. This record comes from a study of shared clonotypes between healthy human individuals. Study conclusions and caveats: Estimated richness values were generally larger in naive subsets than in memory subsets.

Sequencing was carried out using naive CD4+ T cells sorted from blood. Subset: CD45RA+ positively selected. This receptor was obtained from a man aged 30 to 39 in good health.

DNA of the CDR3: TGTGCCAGCAGTTCCCCTAGCGGGAGGTACCAAGAGACCCAGTACTTC. It encodes CASSSPSGRYQETQYF. The chain uses TRBV27 and TRBJ2-5, with 11 bases matching TRBD2. CDR1 MNHEY and CDR2 SMNVEV come from the germline V gene (reference sequence). The CDR3 sequence is 16 residues long. V lost 4 bases to trimming and J lost 0 bases; unmatched junction nucleotides: 4.